The present T cell receptor beta chain was sequenced within a study of T cell clonality in common variable immunodeficiency. CDR1 and CDR2 from the germline V gene are LNHDA and SQIVND (reference sequence). CDR3 length equals 14 residues. The V and J ends lost 7 bases and 1 base respectively, with 13 bases between them. In the case of this clone: Antigen: not known. The read ends 3 residues shy of where the CDR3 ends; the end is completed using the germline J gene.

Some clones are missing from TCRdb's copy, which holds only in-frame ones; the method was immunoSEQ multiplex PCR. The record shows roughly 34,000 clones for this sample, with no singletons present. Study-wide results and caveats: Reportedly, TCR beta sequences from common variable immunodeficiency showed fewer deletions and N-nucleotide insertions.

The sequencing input was peripheral blood mononuclear cells. The sequence was obtained from a human donor with common variable immunodeficiency. This chain uses TRBV19 with TRBJ2-5; no clear D gene. CDR3 sequence: CASNFGYTQETQYF. CDR3 DNA (partial): TGTGCCAGTAATTTCGGGTACACCCAAGAGACC.